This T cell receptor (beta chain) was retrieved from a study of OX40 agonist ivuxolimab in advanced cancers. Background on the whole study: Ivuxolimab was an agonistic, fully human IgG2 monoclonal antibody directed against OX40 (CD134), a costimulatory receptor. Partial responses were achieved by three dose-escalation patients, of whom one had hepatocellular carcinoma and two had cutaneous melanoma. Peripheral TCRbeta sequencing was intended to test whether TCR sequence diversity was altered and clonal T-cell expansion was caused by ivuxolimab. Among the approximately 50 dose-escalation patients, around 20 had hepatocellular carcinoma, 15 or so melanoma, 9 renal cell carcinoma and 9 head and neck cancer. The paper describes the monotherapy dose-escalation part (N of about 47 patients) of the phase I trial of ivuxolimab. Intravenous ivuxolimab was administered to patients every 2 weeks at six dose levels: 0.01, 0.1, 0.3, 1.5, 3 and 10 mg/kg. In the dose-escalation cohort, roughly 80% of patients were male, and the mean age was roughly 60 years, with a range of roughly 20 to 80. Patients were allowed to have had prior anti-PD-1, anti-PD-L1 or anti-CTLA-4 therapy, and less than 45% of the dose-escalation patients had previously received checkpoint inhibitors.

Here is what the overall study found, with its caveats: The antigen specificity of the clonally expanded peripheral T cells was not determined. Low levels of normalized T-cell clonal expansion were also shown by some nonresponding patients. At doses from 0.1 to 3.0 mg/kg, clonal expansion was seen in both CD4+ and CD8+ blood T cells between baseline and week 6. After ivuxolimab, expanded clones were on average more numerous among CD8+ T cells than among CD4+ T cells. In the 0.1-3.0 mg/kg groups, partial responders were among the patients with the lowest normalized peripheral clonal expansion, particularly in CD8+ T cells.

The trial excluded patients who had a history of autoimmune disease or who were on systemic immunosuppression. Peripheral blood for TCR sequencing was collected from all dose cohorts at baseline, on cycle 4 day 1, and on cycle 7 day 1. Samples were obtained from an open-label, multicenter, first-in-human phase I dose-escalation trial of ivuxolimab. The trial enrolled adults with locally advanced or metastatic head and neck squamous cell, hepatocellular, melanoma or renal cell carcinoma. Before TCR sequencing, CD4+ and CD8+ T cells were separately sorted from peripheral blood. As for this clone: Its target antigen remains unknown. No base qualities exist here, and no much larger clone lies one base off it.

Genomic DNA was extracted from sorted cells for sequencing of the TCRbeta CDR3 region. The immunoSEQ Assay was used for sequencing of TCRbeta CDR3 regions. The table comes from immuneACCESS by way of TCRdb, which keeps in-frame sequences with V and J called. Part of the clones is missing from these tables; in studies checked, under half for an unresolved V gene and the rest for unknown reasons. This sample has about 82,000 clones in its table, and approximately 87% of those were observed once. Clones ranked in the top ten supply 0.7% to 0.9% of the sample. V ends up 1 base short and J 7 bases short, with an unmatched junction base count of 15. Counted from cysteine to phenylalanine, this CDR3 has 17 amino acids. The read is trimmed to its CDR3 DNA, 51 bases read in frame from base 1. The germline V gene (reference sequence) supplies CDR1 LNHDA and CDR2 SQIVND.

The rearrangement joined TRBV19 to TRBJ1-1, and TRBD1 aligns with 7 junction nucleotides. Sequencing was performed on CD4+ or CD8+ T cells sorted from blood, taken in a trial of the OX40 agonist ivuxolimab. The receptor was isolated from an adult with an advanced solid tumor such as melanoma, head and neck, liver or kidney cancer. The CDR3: CASSIAPRTGTAIEAFF. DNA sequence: TGTGCCAGTAGTATAGCCCCCAGAACCGGGACAGCGATTGAAGCTTTCTTT.